This entry lists 3 T cell receptor beta chains sequenced from one sample in a study of beta chain features in type 1 diabetes. Broader study findings: Shorter TCRB CDR3s, moderately but significantly so, marked every one of the four CD4+ subsets in Type 1 diabetes patients.

The antigens these receptors bind are not known. cDNA synthesis used the whole RNA isolate, giving expressed TCRB sequences. Profiled with immunoSEQ multiplex PCR; TCRdb holds only in-frame clones, not every one. The table includes 95,000 to 150,000 clones, 16% detected once. Sequencing was carried out using central memory CD4+ T cells from blood. All receptors derive from a man younger than 45 with type 1 diabetes.

With regard to this clone: One junction end does not reproduce the germline sequence, and a read error may be involved. The chain is built from TRBV4-1 and TRBJ1-2; no clear D gene. In germline, CDR1 is MGHRA, CDR2 YSYEKL. The CDR3 extends over 12 amino acids. The CDR3 protein is CASRRDLYGYTF. The CDR3 nucleotides are TGTGCCAGCAGAAGGGATCTCTATGGCTACACCTTC.

The chain has TRBV4-1 and TRBJ2-5; TRBD2 might be the D (6 bases). The CDR3 runs to 20 residues. Germline V gene lookup returns CDR1 MGHRA and CDR2 YSYEKL. Trimming pared 4 bases from V and 1 base from J, leaving 28 bases between. DNA for the CDR3: TGCGCCAGCAGCCGGTTCCTATCCGGGGGTTACTCCCGGGTCCAAGAGACCCAGTACTTC. The encoded protein is CASSRFLSGGYSRVQETQYF.

The chain joins TRBV6-1 to TRBJ2-5, with D possibly called TRBD1 or TRBD2 (5 bases each). Deletions cut 6 bases from V and 7 bases from J, with 9 bases between. Looked up from germline, CDR1 is MNHNS and CDR2 is SASEGT. This CDR3 is 11 amino acids long. CDR3 residues: CASSRERTQYF. CDR3 DNA: TGTGCCAGCAGCAGGGAGAGGACCCAGTACTTC.